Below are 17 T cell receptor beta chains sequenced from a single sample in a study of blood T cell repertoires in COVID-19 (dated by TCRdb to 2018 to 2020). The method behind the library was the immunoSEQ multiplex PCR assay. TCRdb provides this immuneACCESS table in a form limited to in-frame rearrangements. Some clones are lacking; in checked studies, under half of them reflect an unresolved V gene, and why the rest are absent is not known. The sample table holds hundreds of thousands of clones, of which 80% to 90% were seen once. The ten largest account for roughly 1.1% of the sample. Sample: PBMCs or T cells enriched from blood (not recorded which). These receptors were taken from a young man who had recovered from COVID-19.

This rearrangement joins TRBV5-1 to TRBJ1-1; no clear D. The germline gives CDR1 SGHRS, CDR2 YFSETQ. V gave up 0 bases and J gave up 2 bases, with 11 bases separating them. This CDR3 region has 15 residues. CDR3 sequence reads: CASSLDSGANTEAFF. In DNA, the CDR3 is TGCGCCAGCAGCTTGGACTCGGGAGCAAACACTGAAGCTTTCTTT.

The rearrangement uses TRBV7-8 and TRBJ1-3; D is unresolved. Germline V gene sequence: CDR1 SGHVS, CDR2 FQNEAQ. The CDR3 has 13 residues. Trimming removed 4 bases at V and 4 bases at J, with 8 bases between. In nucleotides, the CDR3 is TGTGCCAGCAGCTCGGGAGGGGGAAACACCATATATTTT. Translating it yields CASSSGGGNTIYF.

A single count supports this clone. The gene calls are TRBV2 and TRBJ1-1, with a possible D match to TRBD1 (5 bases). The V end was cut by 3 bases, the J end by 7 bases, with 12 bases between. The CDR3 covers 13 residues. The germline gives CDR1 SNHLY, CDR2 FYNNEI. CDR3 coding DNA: TGTGCCAGCAGTGAGGGGGGGATAGGTGAAGCTTTCTTT. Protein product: CASSEGGIGEAFF.

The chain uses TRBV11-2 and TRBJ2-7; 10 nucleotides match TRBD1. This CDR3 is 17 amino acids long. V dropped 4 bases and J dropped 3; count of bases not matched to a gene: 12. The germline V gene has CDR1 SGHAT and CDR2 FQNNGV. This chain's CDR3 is CASSSPPPGQGNYEQYF. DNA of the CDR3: TGTGCCAGCAGCTCACCACCCCCGGGACAGGGGAACTACGAGCAGTACTTC.

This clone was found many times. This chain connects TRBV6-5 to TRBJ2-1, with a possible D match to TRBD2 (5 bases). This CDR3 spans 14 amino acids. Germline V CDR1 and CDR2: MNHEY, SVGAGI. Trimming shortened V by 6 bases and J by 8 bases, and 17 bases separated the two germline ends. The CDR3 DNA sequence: TGTGCCAGCAGGAAGCGGTCCCTTACCGATGAGCAGTTCTTC. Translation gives CASRKRSLTDEQFF.

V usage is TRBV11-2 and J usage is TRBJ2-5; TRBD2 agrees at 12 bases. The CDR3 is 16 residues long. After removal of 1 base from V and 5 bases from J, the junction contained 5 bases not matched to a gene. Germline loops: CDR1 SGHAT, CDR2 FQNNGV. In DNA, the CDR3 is TGTGCCAGCAGCTTAGCTAGCGGGAGGGCCGGGGAGACCCAGTACTTC. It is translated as CASSLASGRAGETQYF.

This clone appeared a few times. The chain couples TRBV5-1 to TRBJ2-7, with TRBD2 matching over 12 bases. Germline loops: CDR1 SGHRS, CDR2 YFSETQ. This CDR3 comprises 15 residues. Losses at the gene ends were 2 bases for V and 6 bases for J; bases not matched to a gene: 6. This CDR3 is CASSLRLAGEAEQYF. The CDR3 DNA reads TGCGCCAGCAGCTTACGACTAGCGGGAGAGGCCGAGCAGTACTTC.

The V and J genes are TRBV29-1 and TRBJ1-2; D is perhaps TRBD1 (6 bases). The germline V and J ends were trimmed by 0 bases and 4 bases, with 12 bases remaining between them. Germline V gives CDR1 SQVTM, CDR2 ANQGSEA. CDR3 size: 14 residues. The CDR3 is CSVEDRGSTYGYTF. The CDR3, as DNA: TGCAGCGTTGAAGACAGGGGCAGTACCTATGGCTACACCTTC.

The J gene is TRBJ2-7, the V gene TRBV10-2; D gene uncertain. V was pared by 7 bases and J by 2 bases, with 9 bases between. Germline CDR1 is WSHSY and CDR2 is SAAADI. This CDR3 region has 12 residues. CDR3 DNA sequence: TGCGCCAGCACGTGGCAGACCTACGAGCAGTACTTC. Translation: CASTWQTYEQYF.

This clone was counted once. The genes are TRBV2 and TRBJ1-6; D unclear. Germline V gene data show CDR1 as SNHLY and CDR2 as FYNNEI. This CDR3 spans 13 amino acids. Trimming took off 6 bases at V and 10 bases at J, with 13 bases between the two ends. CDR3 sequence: CASRTGPGSPLHF. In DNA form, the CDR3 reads TGTGCCAGCAGGACCGGGCCGGGATCACCCCTCCACTTT.

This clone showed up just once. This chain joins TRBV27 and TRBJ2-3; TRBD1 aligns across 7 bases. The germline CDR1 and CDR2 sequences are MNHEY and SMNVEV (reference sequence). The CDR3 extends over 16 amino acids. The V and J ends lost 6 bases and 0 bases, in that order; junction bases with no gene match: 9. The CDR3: CASRKGTATSTDTQYF. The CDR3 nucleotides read TGTGCCAGCAGAAAAGGGACAGCCACTAGCACAGATACGCAGTATTTT.

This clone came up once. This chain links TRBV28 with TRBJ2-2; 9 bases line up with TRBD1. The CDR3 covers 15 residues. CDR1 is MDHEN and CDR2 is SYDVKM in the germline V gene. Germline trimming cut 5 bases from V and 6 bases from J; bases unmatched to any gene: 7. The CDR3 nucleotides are TGTGCCAGCAGTCCCGGGACAGGGTACCCCGGGGAGCTGTTTTTT. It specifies CASSPGTGYPGELFF.

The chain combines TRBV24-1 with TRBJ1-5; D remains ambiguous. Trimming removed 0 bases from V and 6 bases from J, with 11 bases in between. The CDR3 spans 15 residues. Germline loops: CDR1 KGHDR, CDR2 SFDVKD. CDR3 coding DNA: TGTGCCACCAGTGATTTGGCCACAAAACGTCAGCCCCAGCATTTT. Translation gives CATSDLATKRQPQHF.

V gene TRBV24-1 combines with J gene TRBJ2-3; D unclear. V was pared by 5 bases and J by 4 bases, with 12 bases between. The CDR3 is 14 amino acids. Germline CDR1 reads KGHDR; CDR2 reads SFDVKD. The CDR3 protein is CATSGRSSADTQYF. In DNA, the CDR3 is TGTGCCACCAGTGGGCGGAGTAGTGCAGATACGCAGTATTTT.

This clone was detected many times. Here the CDR3 DNA reads TGTGCCAGCATAGGAAAGGGGATGTGGAACGAGCAGTACTTC. Protein: CASIGKGMWNEQYF. The chain links TRBV28 to TRBJ2-7; D possibly corresponds to TRBD1 (5 bases). Germline assignment: CDR1 MDHEN and CDR2 SYDVKM. The germline V and J ends were trimmed by 7 bases and 5 bases, with 18 bases remaining between them. The CDR3 sequence is 14 residues long.

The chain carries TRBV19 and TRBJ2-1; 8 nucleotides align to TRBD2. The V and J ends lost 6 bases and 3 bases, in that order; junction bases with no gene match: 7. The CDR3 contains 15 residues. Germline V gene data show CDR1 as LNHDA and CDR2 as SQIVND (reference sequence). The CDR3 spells CASRTKLADYNEQFF. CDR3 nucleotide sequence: TGTGCCAGTAGAACGAAACTAGCGGACTACAATGAGCAGTTCTTC.

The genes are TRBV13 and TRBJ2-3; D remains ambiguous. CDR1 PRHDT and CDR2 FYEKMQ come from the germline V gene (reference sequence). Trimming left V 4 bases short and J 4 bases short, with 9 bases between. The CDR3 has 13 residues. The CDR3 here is CASSSRGSDTQYF. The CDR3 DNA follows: TGTGCCAGCAGCTCCCGCGGTTCAGATACGCAGTATTTT.